These 30 T cell receptor beta chains came from one sample sequenced in a study of T cells in Graves' hyperthyroidism and ophthalmopathy. Amplification yielded TCR beta CDR3 regions, with RNA transcripts as the source. The HTBI primer set served for first-round RT-PCR of the TCR CDR3. TCRdb reprocessed the multiplex PCR reads via MiXCR and lists one record per CDR3 protein. The table has over 700,000 distinct CDR3 sequences, more than 30% seen once. The sequencing sample was made of blood. The receptors were sampled from a man younger than 35 with Graves' hyperthyroidism.

The chain carries TRBV7-6 and TRBJ1-1, with D possibly being TRBD1 (6 bases). CDR3 size: 16 residues. Trimming pared 0 bases from V and 0 bases from J, leaving 11 bases between. The germline CDR1 and CDR2 sequences are SGHVS and FNYEAQ. CDR3 bases: TGTGCCAGCAGCTTAGCTCTGGGGGCATTGAACACTGAAGCTTTCTTT. Protein sequence: CASSLALGALNTEAFF.

This chain links TRBV7-4 with TRBJ1-2; tentative D call: TRBD1 (5 bases). CDR3 size: 12 residues. Germline V CDR1 and CDR2: SGHVT, SQSDAQ. Trimming took 4 bases from V and 6 from J, leaving 9 bases between them. The CDR3 here is CASSSGLNGYTF. The CDR3 DNA sequence: TGTGCCAGCAGCTCGGGGCTGAATGGCTACACCTTC.

In DNA, the CDR3 is TGTGCCAGCAGTGAGATTGGGGGCGCGGCCGAGCAGTACTTC. The encoded protein is CASSEIGGAAEQYF. The chain is built from TRBV2 and TRBJ2-7; D is possibly TRBD1 (6 bases). V shed 3 bases and J shed 6 bases, with 15 bases lying between them. The CDR3 length is 14 residues. Germline-derived CDR1 and CDR2 are SNHLY and FYNNEI. Using reference TRBV2 and TRBJ2-7 for the parts outside the CDR3, the full variable domain is EPEVTQTPSHQVTQMGQEVILRCVPISNHLYFYWYRQILGQKVEFLVSFYNNEISEKSEIFDDQFSVERPDGSNFTLKIRSTKLEDSAMYFCASSEIGGAAEQYFGPGTRLTVT.

Comment on this clonotype: A much larger clonotype is one base distant, so this may be a read error. This chain joins TRBV15 and TRBJ1-5, with D unresolved. Germline V gene lookup returns CDR1 LNHNV and CDR2 YYDKDF (reference sequence). Trimming took 4 bases from V and 6 from J, leaving 16 bases between them. This CDR3 has 15 amino acids. The CDR3 spells CATSIGDLGGQPQHF. DNA for the CDR3: TGTGCCACCAGCATAGGCGACCTGGGAGGTCAGCCCCAGCATTTT.

This clonotype has at least ten counts. The genes are TRBV5-5 and TRBJ1-5; D is perhaps TRBD1 (5 bases). Germline CDR1 and CDR2: SGHKS and YYEKEE (reference sequence). V dropped 4 bases and J dropped 7 bases, with 12 bases sitting between them. The CDR3 extends over 13 amino acids. The CDR3 reads CASSARWDQPQHF. As DNA, the CDR3 is TGTGCCAGCAGCGCAAGGTGGGACCAGCCCCAGCATTTT.

This clonotype was seen at least ten times. This chain uses TRBV7-2 with TRBJ1-6; D is perhaps TRBD1 (6 bases). The CDR3 extends over 14 amino acids. CDR1 and CDR2 (germline): SGHTA, FQGNSA. V was pared by 6 bases and J by 6 bases, with 12 bases between. The CDR3 protein is CASRGGGGNSPLHF. The CDR3 DNA is TGTGCCAGCAGGGGGGGCGGTGGTAATTCACCCCTCCACTTT.

Turning to this clonotype: A read error is possible here, since a much larger clone lies one base away. The J gene is TRBJ1-2, the V gene TRBV2, with 7 bases fitting TRBD1. The CDR3 sequence is 14 residues long. CDR1 and CDR2 (germline): SNHLY, FYNNEI. CDR3 DNA: TGTACCAGCAGTCCCCACATGACAGGGAATGGCTACACCTTC. Translating gives CTSSPHMTGNGYTF.

This clonotype was detected once. The V and J genes are TRBV29-1 and TRBJ1-6, with 8 bases identical to TRBD1. The CDR3 is made up of 12 amino acids. Per germline, CDR1 SQVTM and CDR2 ANQGSEA. Losses at the gene ends were 4 bases for V and 9 bases for J; bases not matched to a gene: 2. The CDR3 loop reads CSVGTGSSPLHF. DNA of the CDR3: TGCAGCGTTGGGACAGGGAGTTCACCCCTCCACTTT.

The V and J genes are TRBV20-1 and TRBJ2-7; 8 bases map to TRBD2. This CDR3 region has 14 residues. Germline CDR1 and CDR2: DFQATT and SNEGSKA (reference sequence). V dropped 4 bases and J dropped 4; count of bases not matched to a gene: 9. Here the CDR3 reads CSATEGLVTYEQYF. Written as DNA, the CDR3 is TGCAGTGCTACCGAGGGACTAGTAACTTACGAGCAGTACTTC.

In this sample, this clonotype turned up a few times. V usage is TRBV29-1 and J usage is TRBJ2-7; 7 nucleotides line up with TRBD2. CDR1 and CDR2 (germline): SQVTM, ANQGSEA. This CDR3 comprises 16 residues. The V and J ends lost 6 bases and 0 bases, in that order; junction bases with no gene match: 14. In DNA form, the CDR3 reads TGCAGCGTGGGGGGGGGAAGGATTGAGAGCTCCTACGAGCAGTACTTC. It encodes CSVGGGRIESSYEQYF.

This clonotype was seen only a few times. The gene calls are TRBV9 and TRBJ1-5, with TRBD1 matching over 9 bases. Germline CDR1 reads SGDLS; CDR2 reads YYNGEE. This CDR3 region has 15 residues. The J segment lost 4 bases and the V segment lost 0 bases, leaving 2 bases of the junction unmatched. The CDR3 bases are TGTGCCAGCAGCGTAGGGGACAGGGTAAATCAGCCCCAGCATTTT. It codes for CASSVGDRVNQPQHF. Filled out from reference TRBV9 and TRBJ1-5, the complete variable domain reads DSGVTQTPKHLITATGQRVTLRCSPRSGDLSVYWYQQSLDQGLQFLIQYYNGEERAKGNILERFSAQQFPDLHSELNLSSLELGDSALYFCASSVGDRVNQPQHFGDGTRLSIL.

This chain joins TRBV2 and TRBJ1-4; maybe TRBD1 (6 bases). The CDR3 contains 16 residues. Germline CDR1 SNHLY, CDR2 FYNNEI. Between the trimmed V and J ends, which lost 7 bases and 3 bases, there was a span of 18 bases. CDR3 residues: CASTGTRFSANEKLFF. The CDR3 DNA follows: TGTGCCAGCACCGGGACAAGGTTTTCGGCTAATGAAAAACTGTTTTTT.

V and J are TRBV7-9 and TRBJ1-3; D not certain. There are 15 residues in the CDR3. V shed 8 bases and J shed 3 bases, with 17 bases lying between them. Germline V gene sequence: CDR1 SEHNR, CDR2 FQNEAQ (reference sequence). The CDR3 reads CASCAVEGYGNTIYF. Here the CDR3 DNA reads TGTGCCAGCTGCGCAGTCGAGGGATATGGAAACACCATATATTTT.

In its sample, this clonotype was seen many times. This chain joins TRBV29-1 and TRBJ1-3; possibly TRBD1 for D (6 bases). Trimming cost V 6 bases and J 2 bases, with 11 bases left between them. The CDR3 covers 13 residues. CDR1 is SQVTM and CDR2 is ANQGSEA in the germline V gene. The CDR3 sequence: CSVLDRAGNTIYF. The CDR3 DNA sequence: TGCAGCGTCCTGGACAGAGCTGGAAACACCATATATTTT.

This clonotype was counted ten times or more. V and J are TRBV7-2 and TRBJ2-7, with no clear D. Trimming took off 8 bases at V and 3 bases at J, with 8 bases between the two ends. The length of the CDR3 is 11 residues. Germline V CDR1 and CDR2: SGHTA, FQGNSA. The CDR3 here is CASSADYEQYF. As DNA, the CDR3 is TGTGCCAGCTCGGCGGACTACGAGCAGTACTTC.

This clonotype showed up many times. The chain has TRBV6-6 and TRBJ1-5, with a weak D call TRBD1 (6 bases). The V gene lost 6 bases and the J gene lost 6 bases, with 12 bases spanning the gap. The CDR3 is 13 residues long. Germline loops: CDR1 MNHNY, CDR2 SVGAGI (reference sequence). CDR3 in DNA: TGTGCCAGCAGACTACAGGGCAGTCAGCCCCAGCATTTT. This translates into CASRLQGSQPQHF.

The gene calls are TRBV5-1 and TRBJ2-2, with D possibly TRBD1 on 7 matching bases. The germline V gene has CDR1 SGHRS and CDR2 YFSETQ. The germline V and J ends were trimmed by 5 bases and 6 bases, with 17 bases remaining between them. This CDR3 has 15 amino acids. The CDR3 DNA sequence: TGCGCCAGCAGTTCGGGCAGGGGGGCATCCGGGGAGCTGTTTTTT. Translated, it gives CASSSGRGASGELFF.

In this sample, this clonotype turned up many times. The chain combines TRBV19 with TRBJ1-6; possible D gene TRBD1, 5 bases. Trimming took 3 bases from V and 7 from J, leaving 10 bases between them. This CDR3 spans 14 amino acids. Per the germline V gene, CDR1 is LNHDA and CDR2 is SQIVND (reference sequence). CDR3 loop: CASSIGRGNSPLHF. The CDR3 DNA reads as TGTGCCAGTAGTATTGGTCGGGGGAATTCACCCCTCCACTTT.

The chain joins TRBV12-3 or TRBV12-4 to TRBJ1-4, with D perhaps TRBD1 (5 bases). V was cut by 6 bases and J by 7 bases, with 15 bases left in between. The CDR3 has 14 residues. The CDR3 coding sequence is TGTGCCAGCAGCGTTCAGGGCAACACTGAAAAACTGTTTTTT. Protein: CASSVQGNTEKLFF.

The chain employs TRBV25-1 and TRBJ2-6; TRBD1 aligns across 7 bases. Germline CDR1 and CDR2: MGHDK and SYGVNS. The V gene end was trimmed by 6 bases and the J gene end by 2 bases; junction bases not matched to a gene: 7. The CDR3 is 16 residues long. CDR3 nucleotide sequence: TGTGCCAGCAGCCGTTGGGACAGCGCTGGGGCCAACGTCCTGACTTTC. Encoded protein: CASSRWDSAGANVLTF.

The table lists this clonotype with many counts. The chain links TRBV19 to TRBJ2-5; 10 positions agree with TRBD2. Trimming cost V 4 bases and J 7 bases; bases outside gene matches: 12. The germline gives CDR1 LNHDA, CDR2 SQIVND (reference sequence). CDR3 length equals 16 residues. CDR3 loop: CASSKEAAGGPVTQYF. CDR3 coding DNA: TGTGCCAGTAGTAAGGAGGCAGCGGGGGGGCCCGTGACCCAGTACTTC.

Many counts were recorded for this clonotype. The chain carries TRBV12-3 or TRBV12-4 and TRBJ1-1; D possibly corresponds to TRBD1 (6 bases). Trimming took 4 bases from V and 4 from J, leaving 10 bases between them. This CDR3 is 13 amino acids long. The CDR3 DNA reads TGTGCCAGCAGTTCCTCAGGGGCCACTGAAGCTTTCTTT. It specifies CASSSSGATEAFF.

The genes are TRBV2 and TRBJ1-2; the D gene is possibly TRBD1 (5 bases). V was cut by 11 bases and J by 8 bases, with 21 bases left in between. The germline V gene has CDR1 SNHLY and CDR2 FYNNEI. The CDR3 runs to 13 residues. The DNA of the CDR3 is TGTGCCGCCAGCAGTGAAACCAGGGAAGGCTACACCTTC. Amino acid sequence: CAASSETREGYTF.

This chain connects TRBV7-2 to TRBJ1-6; a possible D gene is TRBD1 (6 bases). Trimming removed 5 bases at V and 7 bases at J, with 15 bases between. The CDR3 runs to 15 residues. Germline V lookup: CDR1 SGHTA, CDR2 FQGNSA. CDR3 nucleotide sequence: TGTGCCAGCAGCCAAGATGAGGGGGAGAATTCACCCCTCCACTTT. Translation: CASSQDEGENSPLHF. Full variable domain (rest looked up from reference TRBV7-2 and TRBJ1-6): GAGVSQSPSNKVTEKGKDVELRCDPISGHTALYWYRQSLGQGLEFLIYFQGNSAPDKSGLPSDRFSAERTGGSVSTLTIQRTQQEDSAVYLCASSQDEGENSPLHFGNGTRLTVT.

This clonotype was seen a few times. This chain links TRBV5-6 with TRBJ1-2; D is possibly TRBD1 (6 bases). CDR1 is SGHDT and CDR2 is YYEEEE in the germline V gene. CDR3 length equals 12 residues. The ends were cut back, 4 bases at V and 8 bases at J, with 12 bases in the middle. The CDR3 loop is CASSPDSRGYTF. The CDR3 coding sequence is TGTGCCAGCAGCCCGGACAGCCGCGGCTACACCTTC.

This clonotype came up a few times. The chain links TRBV24-1 to TRBJ2-2; D unresolved. Germline lookup yields CDR1 KGHDR and CDR2 SFDVKD. V was pared by 1 base and J by 6 bases, with 8 bases between. The CDR3 spans 14 residues. The CDR3 protein is CATSDLKSPGELFF. Here the CDR3 DNA reads TGTGCCACCAGTGATTTAAAGTCCCCCGGGGAGCTGTTTTTT.

The genes are TRBV10-3 and TRBJ2-3; D perhaps matches TRBD2 (6 bases). The CDR3 totals 12 residues. Germline loops: CDR1 ENHRY, CDR2 SYGVKD. The V end lost 7 bases, the J end lost 3 bases, and 8 bases lay between the germline ends. The CDR3 sequence is CAINRETDTQYF. The CDR3 coding sequence is TGTGCCATCAACCGGGAGACAGATACGCAGTATTTT.

This clonotype has ten or more counts. The chain is built from TRBV10-3 and TRBJ1-1, with D perhaps TRBD1 (6 bases). From germline, CDR1 is ENHRY and CDR2 SYGVKD. Trimming pared 9 bases from V and 3 bases from J, leaving 14 bases between. CDR3 size: 13 residues. For the CDR3, the DNA is TGTGCCATGCAGACAGGCTGGGACACTGAAGCTTTCTTT. Translating gives CAMQTGWDTEAFF.

CDR3 protein: CSARGDRLRPEQYF. For the CDR3, the DNA is TGCAGTGCTAGAGGGGACAGGCTCAGACCCGAGCAGTACTTC. The J gene is TRBJ2-7, the V gene TRBV20-1; 8 positions match TRBD1. V was clipped by 1 base and J by 6 bases; unmatched bases: 8. Per germline, CDR1 DFQATT and CDR2 SNEGSKA (reference sequence). The CDR3 length is 14 residues.

There are a few counts of this clonotype. The chain joins TRBV12-3 or TRBV12-4 to TRBJ2-5; either TRBD1 or TRBD2 may fit D (5 bases each). The CDR3 contains 17 residues. V gave up 4 bases and J gave up 5 bases, with 23 bases separating them. The CDR3 DNA reads TGTGCCAGCAGTTACTCGAACGCTAGGGGCTGGGAGGAGACCCAGTACTTC. Its protein is CASSYSNARGWEETQYF.